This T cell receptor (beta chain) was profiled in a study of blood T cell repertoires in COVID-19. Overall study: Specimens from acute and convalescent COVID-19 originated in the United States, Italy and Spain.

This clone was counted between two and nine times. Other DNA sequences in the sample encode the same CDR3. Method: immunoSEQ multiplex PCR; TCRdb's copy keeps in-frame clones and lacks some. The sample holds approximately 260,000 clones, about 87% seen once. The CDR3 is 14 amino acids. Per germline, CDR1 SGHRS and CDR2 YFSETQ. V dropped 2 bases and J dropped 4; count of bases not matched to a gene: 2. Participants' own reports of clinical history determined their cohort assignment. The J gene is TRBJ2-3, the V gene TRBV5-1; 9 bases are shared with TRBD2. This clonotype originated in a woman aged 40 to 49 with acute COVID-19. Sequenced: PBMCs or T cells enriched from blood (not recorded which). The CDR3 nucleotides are TGCGCCAGCAGCTTTAGCGGGAGAGCAGATACGCAGTATTTT. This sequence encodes CASSFSGRADTQYF.